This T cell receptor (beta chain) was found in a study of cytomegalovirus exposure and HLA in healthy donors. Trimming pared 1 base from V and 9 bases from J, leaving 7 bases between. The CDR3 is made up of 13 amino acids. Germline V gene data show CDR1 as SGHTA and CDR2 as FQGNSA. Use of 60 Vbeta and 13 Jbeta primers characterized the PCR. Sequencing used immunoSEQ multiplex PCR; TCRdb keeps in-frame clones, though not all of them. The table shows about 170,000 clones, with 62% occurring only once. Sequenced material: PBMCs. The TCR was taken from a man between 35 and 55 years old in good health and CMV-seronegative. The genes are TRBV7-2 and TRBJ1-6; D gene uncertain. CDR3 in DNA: TGTGCCAGCAGCTTAGTGGGAGGTTCACCCCTCCACTTT. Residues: CASSLVGGSPLHF.